These 26 T cell receptor beta chains were all obtained from the same sample, sequenced in a study of technical replicates of blood from four donors. Measured with immunoSEQ multiplex PCR; TCRdb has only the in-frame clones, and not every one. The repertoire consists of around 84,000 clones, with roughly 98% occurring once and the leading ten covering approximately 0.15%. The sequencing sample was made of T cells isolated from PBMCs. Receptors originate from a human donor in good health.

This chain links TRBV5-4 with TRBJ2-5, with D possibly being TRBD2 (7 bases). Trimming left V 4 bases short and J 5 bases short, with 30 bases between. CDR3 length: 19 residues. The germline gives CDR1 SGHNT, CDR2 YYREEE (reference sequence). The CDR3 DNA reads TGTGCCAGCAGCGCGGGGGAGCTAGCCAGGGGTTATTGGGAGGAGACCCAGTACTTC. This sequence encodes CASSAGELARGYWEETQYF.

The chain has TRBV5-1 and TRBJ2-3; D gene ambiguous. The germline CDR1 and CDR2 sequences are SGHRS and YFSETQ. The germline V and J ends were trimmed by 2 bases and 0 bases, with 7 bases remaining between them. This CDR3 spans 14 amino acids. The CDR3 region is CASSFSLSTDTQYF. The CDR3, as DNA: TGCGCCAGCAGCTTTTCCCTTAGCACAGATACGCAGTATTTT. Based on the CDR3 plus reference TRBV5-1 and TRBJ2-3, the full variable domain is KAGVTQTPRYLIKTRGQQVTLSCSPISGHRSVSWYQQTPGQGLQFLFEYFSETQRNKGNFPGRFSGRQFSNSRSEMNVSTLELGDSALYLCASSFSLSTDTQYFGPGTRLTVL.

This chain links TRBV5-1 with TRBJ2-2; maybe TRBD1 (7 bases). CDR3 length: 16 residues. V was cut by 0 bases and J by 8 bases, with 17 bases left in between. Germline lookup yields CDR1 SGHRS and CDR2 YFSETQ. As DNA, the CDR3 is TGCGCCAGCAGCTTGGCGGCAGGGGGGCTATCTGGGGAGCTGTTTTTT. It yields the protein CASSLAAGGLSGELFF.

This chain links TRBV25-1 with TRBJ1-1; D remains ambiguous. Germline CDR1 and CDR2: MGHDK and SYGVNS. V was clipped by 2 bases and J by 6 bases, with 16 bases between them. The CDR3 runs to 15 residues. CDR3 DNA sequence: TGTGCCAGCAGTGAAGCGGGTCTTTTGAAGGCTGAAGCTTTCTTT. Its protein product is CASSEAGLLKAEAFF.

V usage is TRBV18 and J usage is TRBJ2-3; TRBD1 agrees at 7 bases. Germline-derived CDR1 and CDR2 are KGHSH and LQKENI. CDR3 length: 16 residues. With 0 bases clipped from V and 2 bases from J, the junction kept 5 bases outside the gene matches. CDR3 in DNA: TGTGCCAGCTCACCACCGGGGGACAGCTACACAGATACGCAGTATTTT. Protein: CASSPPGDSYTDTQYF.

This chain joins TRBV5-1 and TRBJ2-2; 10 bases line up with TRBD1. The CDR3 extends over 17 amino acids. V trimming: 4 bases; J trimming: 1 base; junction bases outside the gene matches: 7. Looked up from germline, CDR1 is SGHRS and CDR2 is YFSETQ. The CDR3 nucleotides read TGCGCCAGCAGCGGAAAACGGGACAGGGGGAACACCGGGGAGCTGTTTTTT. This translates into CASSGKRDRGNTGELFF. The entire variable domain, with the rest obtained from reference TRBV5-1 and TRBJ2-2, is as follows: KAGVTQTPRYLIKTRGQQVTLSCSPISGHRSVSWYQQTPGQGLQFLFEYFSETQRNKGNFPGRFSGRQFSNSRSEMNVSTLELGDSALYLCASSGKRDRGNTGELFFGEGSRLTVL.

This chain links TRBV11-3 with TRBJ1-1; D might be TRBD1 (5 bases). Looked up from germline, CDR1 is SGHNT and CDR2 is YENEEA. The V gene lost 1 base and the J gene lost 8 bases, with 5 bases spanning the gap. This CDR3 region has 11 residues. CDR3 coding DNA: TGTGCCAGCAGCTTAGGGACAGAAGCTTTCTTT. This gives the protein CASSLGTEAFF.

This sequence joins TRBV30 and TRBJ1-1, with a weak D call TRBD1 (5 bases). The CDR3 totals 14 residues. V lost 7 bases and J lost 1, with 16 bases in between. From germline, CDR1 is GTSNPN and CDR2 SVGIG (reference sequence). For the CDR3, the DNA is TGTGCCTACCAAGACCACAGGCGGAACACTGAAGCTTTCTTT. Its translation: CAYQDHRRNTEAFF.

The chain recombines TRBV5-4 with TRBJ2-7, with 11 bases aligning to TRBD2. In germline, CDR1 is SGHNT, CDR2 YYREEE (reference sequence). V lost 1 base and J lost 1; bases outside the gene matches: 10. The CDR3 sequence is 18 residues long. The CDR3 DNA follows: TGTGCCAGCAGCTTGAAGGTGGGCCGACTAGCGGGGTCCTACGAGCAGTACTTC. Amino acid sequence: CASSLKVGRLAGSYEQYF. The whole variable domain, remainder taken from reference TRBV5-4 and TRBJ2-7, is ETGVTQSPTHLIKTRGQQVTLRCSSQSGHNTVSWYQQALGQGPQFIFQYYREEENGRGNFPPRFSGLQFPNYSSELNVNALELDDSALYLCASSLKVGRLAGSYEQYFGPGTRLTVT.

This clone was counted once. The genes are TRBV11-2 and TRBJ1-3; D is perhaps TRBD1 (5 bases). V lost 5 bases, J lost 0 bases, and 23 bases lay in between. CDR1 and CDR2 (germline): SGHAT, FQNNGV. CDR3 length: 19 amino acids. Here the CDR3 DNA reads TGTGCCAGCAGCCCTAGTTGGGGCGTTGACAGACGCTCTGGAAACACCATATATTTT. Protein: CASSPSWGVDRRSGNTIYF.

The chain combines TRBV2 with TRBJ2-3, with 9 positions matching TRBD2. Per germline, CDR1 SNHLY and CDR2 FYNNEI. V lost 3 bases, J lost 5 bases, and 6 bases stayed unmatched. The CDR3 extends over 15 amino acids. CDR3 residues: CASSDGGGAGDTQYF. The CDR3 coding sequence is TGTGCCAGCAGTGATGGCGGGGGGGCCGGAGATACGCAGTATTTT.

The V and J genes are TRBV5-1 and TRBJ2-1, with 7 bases fitting TRBD1. Germline CDR1 SGHRS, CDR2 YFSETQ. The CDR3 contains 15 residues. V trimming: 0 bases; J trimming: 6 bases; junction bases outside the gene matches: 6. DNA of the CDR3: TGCGCCAGCAGCTTGGCCGAGGGGGCCCGCAATGAGCAGTTCTTC. This sequence encodes CASSLAEGARNEQFF.

The J gene is TRBJ2-7, the V gene TRBV9; D might be TRBD1 (6 bases). CDR1 is SGDLS, CDR2 YYNGEE, per germline. Trimming took off 3 bases at V and 2 bases at J, with 12 bases between the two ends. The length of the CDR3 is 14 residues. DNA of the CDR3: TGTGCCAGCAGCGAACGGGACACCGCCTACGAGCAGTACTTC. It is translated as CASSERDTAYEQYF.

The chain joins TRBV6-5 to TRBJ1-1; D possibly corresponds to TRBD1 (6 bases). Trimming removed 6 bases at V and 1 base at J, with 15 bases between. The CDR3 runs 15 residues. Germline V lookup: CDR1 MNHEY, CDR2 SVGAGI. The CDR3: CASSMTGLANTEAFF. The CDR3 bases are TGTGCCAGCAGCATGACAGGACTAGCGAACACTGAAGCTTTCTTT.

The chain combines TRBV7-2 with TRBJ1-1, with no clear D. Trimming left V 3 bases short and J 0 bases short, with 8 bases between. The CDR3 sequence is 14 residues long. Germline CDR1 SGHTA, CDR2 FQGNSA. The CDR3 DNA reads TGTGCCAGCAGCTTTCTGACTGTGAACACTGAAGCTTTCTTT. Encoded protein: CASSFLTVNTEAFF.

The J gene is TRBJ2-1, the V gene TRBV7-9, with D possibly matching TRBD1 (7 bases). The CDR3 totals 15 residues. The V end was cut by 5 bases, the J end by 8 bases, with 19 bases between. Germline-derived CDR1 and CDR2 are SEHNR and FQNEAQ (reference sequence). In nucleotides, the CDR3 is TGTGCCAGCAGCCCCCGGGAGAGGGGGCGGGATGAGCAGTTCTTC. This sequence encodes CASSPRERGRDEQFF.

The chain employs TRBV27 and TRBJ2-3, with a weak D call TRBD2 (6 bases). Germline V gene lookup returns CDR1 MNHEY and CDR2 SMNVEV (reference sequence). Trimming took 2 bases from V and 2 from J, leaving 17 bases between them. The CDR3 has 17 residues. CDR3 residues: CASSLRPPLALTDTQYF. As DNA, the CDR3 is TGTGCCAGCAGTTTACGCCCCCCACTAGCTCTCACAGATACGCAGTATTTT.

The rearrangement links TRBV6-1 to TRBJ1-1; 11 bases align to TRBD1. This CDR3 contains 13 residues. After removal of 8 bases from V and 6 bases from J, the junction contained 5 bases not matched to a gene. The germline CDR1 and CDR2 sequences are MNHNS and SASEGT. The CDR3 spells CASFRDRGAEAFF. CDR3 DNA sequence: TGTGCCAGCTTCCGGGACAGGGGGGCTGAAGCTTTCTTT.

In the case of this clone: One end of the junction fails to match germline, which may point to a read error. The rearrangement links TRBV7-7 to TRBJ2-1, with no clear D. In germline, CDR1 is SSHAT, CDR2 FNYEAQ (reference sequence). The CDR3 covers 14 residues. The CDR3 sequence: CASSLESSYNEQFF. CDR3 sequence (DNA): TGTGCTAGCAGCTTAGAGAGCTCCTACAATGAGCAGTTCTTC.

The rearrangement links TRBV28 to TRBJ2-3, with TRBD1 as a possible D gene (6 bases). This CDR3 region has 14 residues. Per the germline V gene, CDR1 is MDHEN and CDR2 is SYDVKM. Trimming cost V 5 bases and J 2 bases, with 11 bases left between them. CDR3: CASSKRQDTDTQYF. CDR3 DNA sequence: TGTGCCAGCAGTAAACGACAGGACACAGATACGCAGTATTTT.

The V call is TRBV6-6, the J call TRBJ1-2, with D possibly matching TRBD1 (6 bases). The V gene lost 4 bases and the J gene lost 4 bases, with 16 bases spanning the gap. The V gene's germline CDR1 is MNHNY and CDR2 SVGAGI (reference sequence). This CDR3 has 15 amino acids. The CDR3 here is CASSSRQVTTYGYTF. DNA for the CDR3: TGTGCCAGCAGTTCGCGACAGGTGACTACCTATGGCTACACCTTC.

The rearrangement joins TRBV6-5 to TRBJ2-7, with 12 positions matching TRBD1. CDR3 length: 13 amino acids. With 8 bases clipped from V and 6 bases from J, the junction kept 5 bases outside the gene matches. The germline V gene encodes CDR1 MNHEY and CDR2 SVGAGI. CDR3 sequence (DNA): TGTGCCAGCGCCGGGACAGGGGGCTCCGAGCAGTACTTC. This translates into CASAGTGGSEQYF.

CDR3 bases: TGTGCCATCAGTGAGTCGCGGGAGAATCAGCCCCAGCATTTT. It encodes CAISESRENQPQHF. V is TRBV10-3 and J is TRBJ1-5; D ambiguous. The CDR3 length is 14 residues. Looked up from germline, CDR1 is ENHRY and CDR2 is SYGVKD. Trimming removed 0 bases at V and 4 bases at J, with 7 bases between.

The chain has TRBV6-1 and TRBJ1-6; a weak D match, TRBD1 (5 bases). Germline V gene lookup returns CDR1 MNHNS and CDR2 SASEGT. The CDR3 consists of 15 residues. The V gene lost 4 bases and the J gene lost 6 bases, with 13 bases spanning the gap. The CDR3 here is CASSVSRAANSPLHF. CDR3 nucleotides: TGTGCCAGCAGTGTCTCCAGGGCTGCTAATTCACCCCTCCACTTT.

V is TRBV13 and J is TRBJ2-1, with D possibly matching TRBD1 (6 bases). The V gene's germline CDR1 is PRHDT and CDR2 FYEKMQ (reference sequence). V lost 3 bases and J 2 bases, leaving 14 bases between the germline ends. The CDR3 length is 16 residues. The CDR3 bases are TGTGCCAGCAGCTTCCCAACCGGGACACCCTACAATGAGCAGTTCTTC. Protein sequence: CASSFPTGTPYNEQFF.

The chain joins TRBV28 to TRBJ2-3; D call uncertain. The V end was cut by 5 bases, the J end by 2 bases, with 5 bases between. Germline CDR1 is MDHEN and CDR2 is SYDVKM. This CDR3 is built from 12 residues. The CDR3 DNA reads TGTGCCAGCAGTCCATCCACAGATACGCAGTATTTT. It codes for CASSPSTDTQYF.